The 12 T cell receptor beta chains reported below all come from one sample, sequenced in a study of T cells in Graves' hyperthyroidism and ophthalmopathy. Researchers took RNA transcripts and amplified the TCR beta CDR3 regions from them. When the TCR CDR3 underwent first-round RT-PCR, the HTBI primer set was used. A single record per CDR3 protein comes from TCRdb applying MiXCR to the multiplex PCR reads. The sample gives about 300,000 distinct CDR3 sequences, 20% to 25% of which show up once; over 25% is in the top ten. What was sequenced was blood. These receptors were obtained from a man in his forties or fifties with Graves' hyperthyroidism that later progressed to Graves' ophthalmopathy.

This clonotype appeared many times. The chain links TRBV12-3 or TRBV12-4 to TRBJ2-5; D is uncertain. With 4 bases removed from V and 1 base from J, the gap between germline ends came to 4 bases. This CDR3 has 12 residues. The CDR3 bases are TGTGCCAGCAGTTCTATCCAAGAGACCCAGTACTTC. Amino acids: CASSSIQETQYF.

This clonotype was detected many times. The chain links TRBV29-1 to TRBJ2-7; 7 positions match TRBD2. Per germline, CDR1 SQVTM and CDR2 ANQGSEA. Trimming removed 4 bases from V and 3 bases from J; junction bases left unmatched: 6. This CDR3 has 13 residues. The CDR3 bases are TGCAGCGTTGGCAGTGGACTAGACTACGAGCAGTACTTC. Its translation is CSVGSGLDYEQYF.

This clonotype was picked up many times. The rearrangement links TRBV5-1 to TRBJ2-7; TRBD2 is a possible D gene (6 bases). Trimming stripped 5 bases from V and 4 bases from J, with 19 bases between. CDR1 and CDR2 (germline): SGHRS, YFSETQ. This CDR3 contains 15 residues. The CDR3 sequence is CASRGDPGGLYEQYF. The CDR3 coding sequence is TGCGCCAGCAGAGGAGACCCCGGAGGGTTGTACGAGCAGTACTTC.

This clonotype was counted many times. This chain links TRBV10-3 with TRBJ2-5, with 9 bases fitting TRBD2. V lost 7 bases and J lost 5; bases outside the gene matches: 11. CDR3 size: 15 residues. Per germline, CDR1 ENHRY and CDR2 SYGVKD. This chain's CDR3 is CAIKLAGKPWETQYF. In DNA, the CDR3 is TGTGCCATCAAACTAGCGGGCAAGCCCTGGGAGACCCAGTACTTC.

This clonotype has ten or more counts. The rearrangement uses TRBV13 and TRBJ1-2; 8 bases align to TRBD1. The CDR3 contains 14 residues. Trimming removed 4 bases from V and 12 bases from J; junction bases left unmatched: 13. Germline V gives CDR1 PRHDT, CDR2 FYEKMQ (reference sequence). The CDR3 region has the DNA TGTGCCAGCAGCTCATATAGCGGACAGGGCCGGCACACCTTC. This codes for CASSSYSGQGRHTF. Complete variable domain (other parts from reference TRBV13 and TRBJ1-2): AAGVIQSPRHLIKEKRETATLKCYPIPRHDTVYWYQQGPGQDPQFLISFYEKMQSDKGSIPDRFSAQQFSDYHSELNMSSLELGDSALYFCASSSYSGQGRHTFGSGTRLTVV.

This clonotype was picked up many times. The chain joins TRBV28 to TRBJ2-7; no definite D call. V lost 6 bases and J lost 3, with 12 bases in between. CDR1 MDHEN and CDR2 SYDVKM come from the germline V gene. This CDR3 region has 13 residues. CDR3 in DNA: TGTGCCAGCAGATCAGCGCTCGTCTACGAGCAGTACTTC. Translated: CASRSALVYEQYF.

This clonotype was seen repeatedly, ten times or more. CDR3 DNA: TGTGCCAGCAGTGAAGGGGGAGGGACCGGCTACACCTTC. Its translation: CASSEGGGTGYTF. The chain has TRBV6-1 and TRBJ1-2, with D possibly TRBD1 on 5 matching bases. In germline, CDR1 is MNHNS, CDR2 SASEGT. CDR3 length: 13 amino acids. V lost 1 base to trimming and J lost 8 bases, with 11 bases between them.

This clonotype was counted ten times or more. This chain links TRBV5-1 with TRBJ2-5; 10 bases align to TRBD2. J lost 0 bases, V lost 6 bases, and 5 bases had no gene match. The CDR3 is 15 residues long. Germline loops: CDR1 SGHRS, CDR2 YFSETQ. Written as DNA, the CDR3 is TGCGCCAGCACGTCCAGCGGGAGGGACCAAGAGACCCAGTACTTC. It encodes CASTSSGRDQETQYF.

In this sample, this clonotype turned up many times. The chain recombines TRBV19 with TRBJ1-3; D unclear. Trimming removed 3 bases from V and 4 bases from J, with 10 bases in between. Germline V gene data show CDR1 as LNHDA and CDR2 as SQIVND (reference sequence). This CDR3 is built from 14 residues. Here the CDR3 reads CASSIRSRGNTIYF. CDR3 DNA sequence: TGTGCCAGTAGTATCCGGTCCCGGGGAAACACCATATATTTT.

This sequence joins TRBV29-1 and TRBJ1-1, with unresolved D. V was cut by 4 bases and J by 1 base, with 10 bases left in between. This CDR3 spans 13 amino acids. CDR1 SQVTM and CDR2 ANQGSEA come from the germline V gene. The CDR3 nucleotides are TGCAGCGTTGGAGAAGGACCGAACACTGAAGCTTTCTTT. It specifies CSVGEGPNTEAFF.

This clonotype came up many times. This chain links TRBV2 with TRBJ2-7; 7 positions agree with TRBD2. J gave up 2 bases and V 7 bases, and 8 bases lay outside the gene matches. This CDR3 region has 14 residues. Germline loops: CDR1 SNHLY, CDR2 FYNNEI. CDR3: CASKRASGTYEQYF. The CDR3 bases are TGTGCCAGCAAACGGGCTAGCGGCACCTACGAGCAGTACTTC.

The rearrangement links TRBV7-2 to TRBJ2-7; unclear D gene. The CDR3 has 13 residues. V was shortened by 5 bases and J by 6 bases, with 14 bases between the two germline ends. Per germline, CDR1 SGHTA and CDR2 FQGNSA. The CDR3 region is CASSLQPLGEQYF. In DNA form, the CDR3 reads TGTGCCAGCAGCCTACAACCCCTGGGCGAGCAGTACTTC.